This TCR beta chain stems from a study of OX40 agonist ivuxolimab in advanced cancers. For the study at large: Patients got intravenous ivuxolimab at 0.01 to 10 mg/kg every 2 weeks. Eligibility rules accepted prior anti-PD-1, anti-PD-L1 or anti-CTLA-4 therapy, and 30% to 40% had some.

Study results and limitations: CD8+ T cells (on average) carried more expanded clones than CD4+ T cells.

With regard to this clone: What it recognizes is unknown.

Germline-derived CDR1 and CDR2 are MNHNY and SVGAGI (reference sequence). With 5 bases clipped from V and 2 bases from J, the junction kept 6 bases outside the gene matches. This CDR3 contains 15 residues. Autoimmune disease history or systemic immunosuppression barred patients. Generated by immunoSEQ multiplex PCR, the TCRdb table keeps only in-frame clones and is missing some. The sample lists tens of thousands of clones; roughly 87% were seen once. The receptor's source is an adult with an advanced solid tumor such as melanoma, head and neck, liver or kidney cancer. This sequence joins TRBV6-6 and TRBJ1-3; 7 nucleotides line up with TRBD1. The specimen comprised CD4+ or CD8+ T cells sorted from blood, sampled in a trial of the OX40 agonist ivuxolimab. The CDR3 DNA sequence: TGTGCCAGCAGTCACCTAGGGGGCCCTGGAAACACCATATATTTT. Its translation is CASSHLGGPGNTIYF.